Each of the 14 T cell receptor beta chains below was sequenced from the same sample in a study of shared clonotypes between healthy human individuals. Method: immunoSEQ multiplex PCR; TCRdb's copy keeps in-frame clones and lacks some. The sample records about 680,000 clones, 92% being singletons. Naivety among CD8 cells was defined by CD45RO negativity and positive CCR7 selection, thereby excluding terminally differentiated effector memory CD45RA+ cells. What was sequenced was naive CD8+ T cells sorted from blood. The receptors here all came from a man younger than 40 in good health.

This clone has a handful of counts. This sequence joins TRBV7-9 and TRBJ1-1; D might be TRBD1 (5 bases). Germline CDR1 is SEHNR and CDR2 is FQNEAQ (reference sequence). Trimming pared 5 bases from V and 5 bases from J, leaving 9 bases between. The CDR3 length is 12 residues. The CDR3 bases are TGTGCCAGCAGCACGACAGTAACTGAAGCTTTCTTT. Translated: CASSTTVTEAFF.

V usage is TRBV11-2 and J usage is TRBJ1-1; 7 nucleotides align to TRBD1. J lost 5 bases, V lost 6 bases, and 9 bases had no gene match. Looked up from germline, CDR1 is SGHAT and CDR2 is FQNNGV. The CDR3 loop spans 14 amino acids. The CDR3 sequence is CASRRGDRKTEAFF. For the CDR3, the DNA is TGTGCCAGCAGACGGGGGGACAGAAAGACTGAAGCTTTCTTT.

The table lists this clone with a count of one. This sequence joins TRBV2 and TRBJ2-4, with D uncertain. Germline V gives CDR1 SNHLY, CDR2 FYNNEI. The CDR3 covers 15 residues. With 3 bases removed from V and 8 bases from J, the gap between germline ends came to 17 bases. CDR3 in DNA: TGTGCCAGCAGTGATGTAGTTTTAAGTTTGCACATTCAGTACTTC. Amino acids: CASSDVVLSLHIQYF.

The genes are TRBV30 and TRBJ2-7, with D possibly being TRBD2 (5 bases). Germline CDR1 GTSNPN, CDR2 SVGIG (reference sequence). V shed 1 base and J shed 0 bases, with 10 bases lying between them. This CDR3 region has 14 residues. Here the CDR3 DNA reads TGTGCCTGGAGTGCTGGACTTCTCTCCTACGAGCAGTACTTC. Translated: CAWSAGLLSYEQYF.

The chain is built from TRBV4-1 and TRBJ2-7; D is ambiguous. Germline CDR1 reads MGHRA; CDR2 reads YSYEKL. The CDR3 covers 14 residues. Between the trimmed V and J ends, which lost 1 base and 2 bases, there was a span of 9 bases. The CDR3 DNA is TGCGCCAGCAGCCAAGCGGGCAGCCCCTACGAGCAGTACTTC. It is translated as CASSQAGSPYEQYF.

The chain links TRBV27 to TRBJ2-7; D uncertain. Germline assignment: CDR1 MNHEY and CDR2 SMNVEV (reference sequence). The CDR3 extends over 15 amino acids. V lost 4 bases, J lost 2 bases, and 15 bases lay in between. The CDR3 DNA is TGTGCCAGCAGTTCTTTCCGTCCCCCCACCTACGAGCAGTACTTC. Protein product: CASSSFRPPTYEQYF.

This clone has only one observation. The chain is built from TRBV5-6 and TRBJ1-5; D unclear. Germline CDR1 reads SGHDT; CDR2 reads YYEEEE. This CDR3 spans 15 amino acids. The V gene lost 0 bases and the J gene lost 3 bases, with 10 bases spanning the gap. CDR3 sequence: CASSLAGAHNQPQHF. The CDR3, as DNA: TGTGCCAGCAGCTTGGCGGGTGCCCACAATCAGCCCCAGCATTTT. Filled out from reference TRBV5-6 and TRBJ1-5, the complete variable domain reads DAGVTQSPTHLIKTRGQQVTLRCSPKSGHDTVSWYQQALGQGPQFIFQYYEEEERQRGNFPDRFSGHQFPNYSSELNVNALLLGDSALYLCASSLAGAHNQPQHFGDGTRLSIL.

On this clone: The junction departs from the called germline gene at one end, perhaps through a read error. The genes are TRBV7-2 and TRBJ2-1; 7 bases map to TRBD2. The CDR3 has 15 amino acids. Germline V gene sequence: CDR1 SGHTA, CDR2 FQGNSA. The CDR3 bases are TGTGCCAGCAACTTACTGGCGGGAGCGGCCAATGAGCAGTTCTTC. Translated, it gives CASNLLAGAANEQFF. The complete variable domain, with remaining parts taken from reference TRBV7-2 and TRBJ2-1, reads GAGVSQSPSNKVTEKGKDVELRCDPISGHTALYWYRQSLGQGLEFLIYFQGNSAPDKSGLPSDRFSAERTGGSVSTLTIQRTQQEDSAVYLCASNLLAGAANEQFFGPGTRLTVL.

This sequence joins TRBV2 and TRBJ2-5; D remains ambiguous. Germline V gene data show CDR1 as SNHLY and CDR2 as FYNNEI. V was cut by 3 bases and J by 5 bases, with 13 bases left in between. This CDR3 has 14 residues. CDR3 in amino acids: CASSEHQAQETQYF. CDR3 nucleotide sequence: TGTGCCAGCAGTGAGCACCAAGCCCAGGAGACCCAGTACTTC.

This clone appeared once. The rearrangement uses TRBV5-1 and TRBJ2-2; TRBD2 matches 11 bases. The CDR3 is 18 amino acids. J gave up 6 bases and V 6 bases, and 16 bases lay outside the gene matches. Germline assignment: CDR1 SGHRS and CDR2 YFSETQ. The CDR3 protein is CASTPRSGRARGAGELFF. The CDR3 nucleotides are TGCGCCAGCACCCCTCGTAGCGGGAGGGCCCGTGGGGCCGGGGAGCTGTTTTTT.

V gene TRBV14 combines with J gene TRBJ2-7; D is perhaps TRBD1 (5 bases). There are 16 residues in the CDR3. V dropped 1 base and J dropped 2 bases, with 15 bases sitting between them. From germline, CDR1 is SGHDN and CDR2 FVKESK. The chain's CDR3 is CASSQVVQDTTYEQYF. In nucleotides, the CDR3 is TGTGCCAGCAGCCAAGTGGTACAGGACACCACCTACGAGCAGTACTTC.

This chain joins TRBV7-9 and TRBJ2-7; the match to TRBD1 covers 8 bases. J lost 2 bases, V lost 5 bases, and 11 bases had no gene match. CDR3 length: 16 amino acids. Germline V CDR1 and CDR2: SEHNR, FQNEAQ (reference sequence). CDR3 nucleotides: TGTGCCAGCAGCGTATCGACAGGGGCGATGACCTACGAGCAGTACTTC. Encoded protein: CASSVSTGAMTYEQYF.

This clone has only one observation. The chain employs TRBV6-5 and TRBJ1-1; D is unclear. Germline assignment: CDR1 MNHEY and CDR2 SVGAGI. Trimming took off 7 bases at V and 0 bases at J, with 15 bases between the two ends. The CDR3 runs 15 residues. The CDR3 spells CASTNSTAMNTEAFF. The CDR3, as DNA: TGTGCCAGCACCAATTCAACGGCCATGAACACTGAAGCTTTCTTT.

CDR3 residues: CSVDGGSGANVLTF. The CDR3 coding sequence is TGCAGCGTTGATGGAGGCTCTGGGGCCAACGTCCTGACTTTC. The chain joins TRBV29-1 to TRBJ2-6; tentatively, D is TRBD2 (5 bases). The CDR3 length is 14 residues. In germline, CDR1 is SQVTM, CDR2 ANQGSEA. The V end lost 3 bases, the J end lost 0 bases, and 6 bases lay between the germline ends.